There are many counts of the clone carrying this TCR beta chain. Its antigen is unknown. As to time point: longitudinal time-point 2. TCRdb recomputed calls from the 5' RACE reads with MiXCR, one row per CDR3 protein. The sample includes some 87,000 distinct CDR3 sequences, around 6% of them seen just once. This entry belongs to a study of neurological immune-mediated disorders. Study-wide results and caveats: Multiple sclerosis, the disease with the least TCR clonal expansion, fell below healthy controls, whereas HTLV-1-associated myelopathy showed the most. For the multiple sclerosis repertoire cluster, an association with any clinical or MRI feature was absent.

V was pared by 2 bases and J by 6 bases, with 10 bases of the junction left unmatched. The CDR3 has 16 residues. The sequence was collected from an older woman with multiple sclerosis. The chain has TRBV12-3 or TRBV12-4 and TRBJ1-5; the match to TRBD1 covers 7 bases. The specimen was PBMCs. For the CDR3, the DNA is TGTGCCAGCAGTTTATACAGGGGAAACTGGGTTCAGCCCCAGCATTTT. This translates into CASSLYRGNWVQPQHF.